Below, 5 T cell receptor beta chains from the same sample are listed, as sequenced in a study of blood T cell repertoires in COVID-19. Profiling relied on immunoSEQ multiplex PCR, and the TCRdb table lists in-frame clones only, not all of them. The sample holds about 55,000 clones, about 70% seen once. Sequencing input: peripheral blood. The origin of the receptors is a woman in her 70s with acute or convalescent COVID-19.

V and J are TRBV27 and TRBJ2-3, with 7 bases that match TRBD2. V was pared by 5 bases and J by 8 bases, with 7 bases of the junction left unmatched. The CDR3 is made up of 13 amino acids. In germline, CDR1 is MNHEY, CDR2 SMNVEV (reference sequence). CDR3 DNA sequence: TGTGCCAGCAGTCAAACGGGAGGTTCTACGCAGTATTTT. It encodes CASSQTGGSTQYF.

CDR3 sequence reads: CASSERQYLSGANVLTF. CDR3 in DNA: TGTGCCAGCAGTGAAAGACAGTACCTCTCTGGGGCCAACGTCCTGACTTTC. This rearrangement joins TRBV6-1 to TRBJ2-6; a possible D gene is TRBD1 (5 bases). Germline V gene lookup returns CDR1 MNHNS and CDR2 SASEGT. The CDR3 covers 17 residues. V was trimmed by 2 bases and J by 0 bases, leaving 11 bases between them.

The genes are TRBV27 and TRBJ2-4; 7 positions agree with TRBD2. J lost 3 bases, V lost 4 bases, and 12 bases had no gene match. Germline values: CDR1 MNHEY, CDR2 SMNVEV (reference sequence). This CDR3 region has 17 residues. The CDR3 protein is CASSSYTGGKGKNIQYF. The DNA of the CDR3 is TGTGCCAGCAGTTCTTATACGGGGGGTAAAGGCAAAAACATTCAGTACTTC.

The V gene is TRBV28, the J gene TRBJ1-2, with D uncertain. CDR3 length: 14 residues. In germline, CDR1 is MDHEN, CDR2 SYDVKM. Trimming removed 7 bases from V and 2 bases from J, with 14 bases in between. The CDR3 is CASNEGGANYGYTF. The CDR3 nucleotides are TGTGCCAGCAATGAGGGTGGTGCGAACTATGGCTACACCTTC.

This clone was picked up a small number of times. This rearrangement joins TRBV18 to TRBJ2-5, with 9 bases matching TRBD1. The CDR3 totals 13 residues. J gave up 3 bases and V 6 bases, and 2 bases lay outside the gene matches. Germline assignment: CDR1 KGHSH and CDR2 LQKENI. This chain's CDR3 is CASSWTGEETQYF. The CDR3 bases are TGTGCCAGCTCTTGGACAGGGGAAGAGACCCAGTACTTC.